The clone carrying this T cell receptor (beta chain) was detected only a few times. The record originates from a study of Graves' ophthalmopathy and Graves' hyperthyroidism. RNA transcripts yielded amplified TCR beta CDR3 regions. First-round RT-PCR relied on HTBI primers, and a second-round multiplex PCR came next. TCRdb fed the multiplex PCR reads into MiXCR, producing one record per CDR3 protein. The table includes around 1.1 million distinct CDR3 sequences, 36% detected once. The CDR3 loop spans 15 amino acids. The ends were cut back, 2 bases at V and 5 bases at J, with 13 bases in the middle. From germline, CDR1 is MNHEY and CDR2 SVGEGT.

The sequence was collected from an adult man with Graves' hyperthyroidism. This sequence joins TRBV6-2 or TRBV6-3 and TRBJ1-5; D gene ambiguous. What was sequenced was peripheral blood or thyroid tissue (not recorded which). Here the CDR3 reads CASSYRQAAHQPQHF. CDR3 nucleotide sequence: TGTGCCAGCAGTTACCGGCAGGCTGCACATCAGCCCCAGCATTTT.